Sequencing of this TCR beta chain was carried out in a study of vaccination and CD4 T cells after COVID-19. Across the whole study: Cells were stimulated with overlapping spike peptide pools from SARS-CoV-2, HCoV-NL63, HCoV-OC43 and HCoV-229E. Cultures designated as controls were supplied with a CEFX pool, an HIV-1 Nef pool, or no peptide. Notes on the study in general: Median SARS-CoV-2-reactive clonotype numbers rose nonsignificantly, roughly 21 to 38.

Sequenced with the Oncomine TCR Beta short-read assay was DNA taken from cultured CD4+ T cells. One entry per CDR3 protein, called by TCRdb with MiXCR from the PCR reads. The table shows under 15,000 distinct CDR3 sequences, with approximately 65% occurring only once. As regards this clonotype: Its antigen remains unidentified.

The treatment is: roughly 10-day PBMC culture with coronavirus spike peptide pools or control peptides (ViraFEST assay). ViraFEST expanded antigen-specific T cells with peptide pools, then sequenced TCRs. The clonotype was recovered from a human donor who had recovered from COVID-19. Source material: CD4+ T cells from blood, cultured in vitro.

For the CDR3, the DNA is TGTGCCAGCAGCCCTAGGCGTGGGGGGCCGCACCGCAGAACAGACCAGCCCCAGCATTTT. Protein: CASSPRRGGPHRRTDQPQHF. The rearrangement links TRBV9 to TRBJ1-5; D may be TRBD1 (6 bases). V lost 4 bases and J lost 7, with 33 bases in between. The CDR3 is made up of 20 amino acids. The germline gives CDR1 SGDLS, CDR2 YYNGEE.